The sequence of this TCR beta chain was determined in a study of a mutant IDH1 vaccine in newly diagnosed glioma. Study-level information: Most patients had received both radiotherapy and temozolomide, the prior options being radiotherapy, temozolomide, or both. Points from the study as a whole: Patients mounted vaccine-induced immune responses in roughly 93% of cases. Pseudoprogression showed no apparent link to changes in top peripheral T cell clonotypes.

A word on this clone: Its antigen is unidentified.

Profiling relied on immunoSEQ multiplex PCR, and the TCRdb table lists in-frame clones only, not all of them. The table has about 67,000 clones, roughly 80% seen once. The J segment lost 4 bases and the V segment lost 5 bases, leaving 14 bases of the junction unmatched. CDR1 is LNHDA and CDR2 is SQIVND in the germline V gene (reference sequence). This CDR3 contains 17 residues. Time point defined: week 47, end of study. Each dose delivered 300 ug of mutant IDH1 20-mer peptide subcutaneously with imiquimod. This TCR came from a man aged 25-45 years with glioma. Material: PBMCs, obtained from a glioma patient whose treatment included an IDH1 peptide vaccine. The chain couples TRBV19 to TRBJ1-2; 9 nucleotides agree with TRBD1. This CDR3 reads CASSARTGALLGYGYTF. The CDR3 coding sequence is TGTGCCAGTAGTGCCCGGACAGGGGCTCTACTAGGCTATGGCTACACCTTC.